This T cell receptor beta chain is from a study of blood T cell repertoires in COVID-19. Study-wide background: Samples of COVID-19 (acute and convalescent) were obtained from the United States, Italy and Spain. From T cells, B-cell-depleted T cells, or PBMCs came the material, which was cDNA or gDNA.

The CDR3 sequence is 16 residues long. V was pared by 4 bases and J by 2 bases, with 15 bases between. Looked up from germline, CDR1 is SGDLS and CDR2 is YYNGEE. This table comes from immunoSEQ multiplex PCR, and its TCRdb copy is limited to in-frame clones, with some not included. Of 200,000 to 250,000 clones listed, roughly four fifths were seen once; the top ten hold 9.5% to 15%. This sequence joins TRBV9 and TRBJ2-2; D is unresolved. Sequencing was done on a sample of peripheral blood. The sequence was collected from a woman in her 40s with acute or convalescent COVID-19. The CDR3 here is CASSQPLRSNTGELFF. The CDR3 region has the DNA TGTGCCAGCAGCCAACCCTTGAGGTCAAACACCGGGGAGCTGTTTTTT.